This TCR beta chain emerged from a study of response to subunit inactivated influenza vaccine. TCRdb independently ran MiXCR on the RT-PCR reads; one entry per CDR3 protein. The data contain a few hundred thousand distinct CDR3 sequences, about a fifth of them singletons. This clonotype was seen more than once but under ten times. Its specificity is not known. Overall study results and limits: There was a suggestion from the authors that each seasonal influenza vaccination recruits few new T cells.

The CDR3 is made up of 16 amino acids. CDR1 is DFQATT and CDR2 is SNEGSKA in the germline V gene (reference sequence). J lost 2 bases, V lost 6 bases, and 11 bases had no gene match. The J gene is TRBJ1-5, the V gene TRBV20-1; 9 nucleotides agree with TRBD1. Specimen: PBMCs from blood, collected less than 22 months after vaccination. The TCR comes from a man between 50 and 70 years old who received an inactivated influenza vaccine. CDR3 loop: CSARPPRTGGNQPQHF. The CDR3 DNA follows: TGCAGTGCGAGACCCCCGCGGACAGGGGGCAATCAGCCCCAGCATTTT.